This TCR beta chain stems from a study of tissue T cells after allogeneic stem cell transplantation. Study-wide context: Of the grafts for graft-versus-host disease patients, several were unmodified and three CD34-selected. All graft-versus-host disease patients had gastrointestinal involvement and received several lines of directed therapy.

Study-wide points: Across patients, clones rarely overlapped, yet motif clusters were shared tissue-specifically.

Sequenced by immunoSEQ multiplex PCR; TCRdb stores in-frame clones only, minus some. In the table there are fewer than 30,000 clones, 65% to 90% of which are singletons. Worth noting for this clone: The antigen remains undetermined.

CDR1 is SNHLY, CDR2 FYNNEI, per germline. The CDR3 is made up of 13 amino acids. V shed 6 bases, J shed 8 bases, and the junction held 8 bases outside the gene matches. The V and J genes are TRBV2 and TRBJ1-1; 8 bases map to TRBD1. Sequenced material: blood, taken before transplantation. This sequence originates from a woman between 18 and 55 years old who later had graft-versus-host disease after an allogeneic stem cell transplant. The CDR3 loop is CASSGDRYLEAFF. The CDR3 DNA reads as TGTGCCAGCAGCGGGGACAGGTACTTAGAAGCTTTCTTT. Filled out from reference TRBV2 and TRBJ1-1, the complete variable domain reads EPEVTQTPSHQVTQMGQEVILRCVPISNHLYFYWYRQILGQKVEFLVSFYNNEISEKSEIFDDQFSVERPDGSNFTLKIRSTKLEDSAMYFCASSGDRYLEAFFGQGTRLTVV.